This T cell receptor beta chain was documented in a study of OX40 agonist ivuxolimab in advanced cancers. The table came from immunoSEQ multiplex PCR; TCRdb's copy has only in-frame clones and leaves some out. Altogether some 62,000 clones are present, approximately 89% being singletons, with the ten largest covering over 9.5%. The sequence came from an adult with an advanced solid tumor such as melanoma, head and neck, liver or kidney cancer. The starting material was CD4+ or CD8+ T cells sorted from blood, obtained in a trial of the OX40 agonist ivuxolimab.

The CDR3 DNA reads as TGTGCCAGCAGCTCCTTCACTGAAGCTTTCTTT. Protein sequence: CASSSFTEAFF. The chain joins TRBV27 to TRBJ1-1; D gene unclear. In germline, CDR1 is MNHEY, CDR2 SMNVEV (reference sequence). V was pared by 6 bases and J by 4 bases, with 6 bases between. This CDR3 has 11 amino acids.